The 26 T cell receptor beta chains below were found in one sample sequenced in a study of blood T cells in healthy people across ages. A second PCR, run for about 7 to 11 cycles, used a sample-barcoded 5' primer plus a J-beta primer mix. TCRdb ran MiXCR on the 5' RACE reads and lists one entry per CDR3 protein. Of about 970,000 distinct CDR3 sequences in the sample, roughly half were seen once. The sample comprised blood. The source is a woman aged 55-70 years in good health.

The chain joins TRBV3-1 to TRBJ2-1, with 9 bases fitting TRBD2. CDR1 is LGHDT, CDR2 YNNKEL, per germline (reference sequence). The V gene end was trimmed by 1 base and the J gene end by 8 bases; junction bases not matched to a gene: 6. There are 15 residues in the CDR3. The CDR3 here is CASSQVAGVGYEQFF. CDR3 DNA: TGTGCCAGCAGCCAAGTAGCGGGGGTGGGTTATGAGCAGTTCTTC.

The J gene is TRBJ2-7, the V gene TRBV18; 8 bases map to TRBD2. The end of the DNA fits TRBJ2-5 better, so the J call may be wrong. Germline CDR1 reads KGHSH; CDR2 reads LQKENI. CDR3 length equals 15 residues. The CDR3 loop is CASSPASGSGETQYF. DNA for the CDR3: TGTGCCAGCTCACCGGCCAGCGGGAGTGGAGAGACCCAGTACTTC.

This clonotype was seen more than once but under ten times. The chain combines TRBV9 with TRBJ2-1; the D gene is possibly TRBD2 (6 bases). The CDR3 has 15 amino acids. Trimming stripped 4 bases from V and 0 bases from J, with 11 bases between. Germline V gives CDR1 SGDLS, CDR2 YYNGEE. CDR3 nucleotide sequence: TGTGCCAGCAGCTCAGGCGGGGCCTCCTACAATGAGCAGTTCTTC. It translates to CASSSGGASYNEQFF.

This clonotype was observed a few times. DNA for the CDR3: TGCGCCAGCAGCCAGGGAGCGGGAGCCAGGGTAGATACGCAGTATTTT. Its translation: CASSQGAGARVDTQYF. The chain carries TRBV4-3 and TRBJ2-3; 8 bases map to TRBD2. The ends lost 3 bases at V and 5 bases at J; junction bases unmatched: 10. CDR3 length equals 16 residues. Germline CDR1 reads LGHNA; CDR2 reads YSLEER.

The genes are TRBV7-8 and TRBJ2-4, with a tentative D call TRBD1 (6 bases). CDR3 length: 14 residues. Germline CDR1 and CDR2: SGHVS and FQNEAQ. V lost 5 bases to trimming and J lost 3 bases, with 11 bases between them. CDR3 nucleotides: TGTGCCAGCAGCCCCCAGGGGAACAAAAACATTCAGTACTTC. Translation: CASSPQGNKNIQYF.

This chain links TRBV20-1 with TRBJ1-4; D gene ambiguous. V was clipped by 8 bases and J by 10 bases, with 17 bases between them. The CDR3 is 12 amino acids. Looked up from germline, CDR1 is DFQATT and CDR2 is SNEGSKA (reference sequence). The CDR3 nucleotides are TGCAGTCCCATAGCCGTGGGAGGAAAACTGTTTTTT. It is translated as CSPIAVGGKLFF.

The chain employs TRBV9 and TRBJ2-5; 7 bases are shared with TRBD2. With 3 bases clipped from V and 0 bases from J, the junction kept 5 bases outside the gene matches. CDR1 SGDLS and CDR2 YYNGEE come from the germline V gene. This CDR3 spans 15 amino acids. CDR3: CASSGASGNQETQYF. The CDR3 DNA reads TGTGCCAGCAGCGGCGCCAGCGGGAACCAAGAGACCCAGTACTTC.

A word on this clonotype: One end of the junction does not line up with germline, which may come from a read error. The rearrangement links TRBV30 to TRBJ2-7; tentative D call: TRBD1 (7 bases). The CDR3 sequence is 12 residues long. Germline V CDR1 and CDR2: GTSNPN, SVGIG (reference sequence). The CDR3 region has the DNA TGCGCCTGGAGGGACAGAGTCGACGAGCAGTACTTC. This codes for CAWRDRVDEQYF.

The J gene is TRBJ2-7, the V gene TRBV2; 7 bases fit TRBD2. Gene TRBJ2-5 matches the end of the DNA better, so the J call may be wrong. Per the germline V gene, CDR1 is SNHLY and CDR2 is FYNNEI. The CDR3 totals 14 residues. CDR3 sequence reads: CASNNKTSFETQYF. For the CDR3, the DNA is TGTGCCAGCAACAATAAGACTAGCTTTGAGACCCAGTACTTC.

This clonotype was counted only a few times. The V and J genes are TRBV21-1 and TRBJ2-7; the D segment call TRBD2 is taken from the table without a DNA check. TRBV21-1 is a pseudogene locus. The CDR3 totals 15 residues. CDR3 in DNA: TGTGCCAGCAGCCTTCGACTAGCGGCAGCCTACGAGCAGTACTTC. The encoded protein is CASSLRLAAAYEQYF.

The chain combines TRBV12-3 or TRBV12-4 with TRBJ1-5, with TRBD1 identical over 9 bases. The CDR3 has 16 amino acids. After removal of 5 bases from V and 4 bases from J, the junction contained 9 bases not matched to a gene. The CDR3 nucleotides are TGTGCCAGCAGTCTTGGGACAGGGAAGACTAATCAGCCCCAGCATTTT. This codes for CASSLGTGKTNQPQHF.

This chain links TRBV29-1 with TRBJ2-2; the D call may be TRBD1 or TRBD2 (5 bases each). The CDR3 sequence is 15 residues long. V was pared by 0 bases and J by 0 bases, with 8 bases between. In germline, CDR1 is SQVTM, CDR2 ANQGSEA. CDR3 region: CSVEDRGTNTGELFF. DNA for the CDR3: TGCAGCGTTGAAGATCGGGGCACGAACACCGGGGAGCTGTTTTTT.

Concerning this clonotype itself: The junction shows a germline mismatch at one end, possibly a read error. The chain couples TRBV6-5 to TRBJ2-1, with D tentatively TRBD2 (5 bases). Looked up from germline, CDR1 is MNHEY and CDR2 is SVGAGI. CDR3 length equals 17 residues. The DNA for the CDR3 is TGTGGCAGCAGTTATTATCCTCCTGGGAGTTCCTACAATGAGCAGTTCTTC. It is translated as CGSSYYPPGSSYNEQFF.

The CDR3 sequence: CASSTLEGGRGQPQHF. CDR3 coding DNA: TGTGCCAGCAGCACCCTAGAAGGAGGCCGGGGGCAGCCCCAGCATTTT. The V and J genes are TRBV7-2 and TRBJ1-5, with D perhaps TRBD1 (5 bases). The CDR3 has 16 amino acids. CDR1 is SGHTA and CDR2 is FQGNSA in the germline V gene. V lost 5 bases and J 7 bases, leaving 21 bases between the germline ends.

This clonotype was counted between two and nine times. The chain joins TRBV10-3 to TRBJ1-4; D unclear. Germline CDR1 ENHRY, CDR2 SYGVKD. Trimming shortened V by 6 bases and J by 3 bases, and 8 bases separated the two germline ends. The CDR3 sequence is 13 residues long. The CDR3 bases are TGTGCCATCAGAGGGTTGGCTAATGAAAAACTGTTTTTT. Translating gives CAIRGLANEKLFF.

This clonotype was picked up a small number of times. A much larger clonotype is one base distant, so this may be a read error. The rearrangement joins TRBV12-3 or TRBV12-4 to TRBJ2-6; D gene uncertain. The V and J ends lost 8 bases and 1 base respectively, with 6 bases between them. CDR3 length equals 13 residues. The CDR3 loop is CASCLSGANVLTF. In nucleotides, the CDR3 is TGTGCCAGCTGCCTATCTGGGGCCAACGTCCTGACTTTC.

This chain links TRBV20-1 with TRBJ1-5; weak D call: TRBD1 (6 bases). Per the germline V gene, CDR1 is DFQATT and CDR2 is SNEGSKA (reference sequence). This CDR3 has 15 amino acids. The V gene lost 0 bases and the J gene lost 2 bases, with 11 bases spanning the gap. This CDR3 is CSARDPRTGNQPQHF. CDR3 in DNA: TGCAGTGCTAGAGATCCCCGGACAGGCAATCAGCCCCAGCATTTT.

The V and J genes are TRBV12-3 or TRBV12-4 and TRBJ2-5; 10 bases line up with TRBD2. Matching the DNA end better, TRBJ2-7 makes the J call doubtful. The CDR3 runs to 14 residues. Written as DNA, the CDR3 is TGTGCCAGCACCCTAGCGGGAGTCTACGACGAGCAGTACTTC. Translating it yields CASTLAGVYDEQYF.

This rearrangement joins TRBV20-1 to TRBJ2-1; perhaps TRBD1 as D (5 bases). The end of the DNA is better explained by TRBJ2-7, so the J call may be wrong. Germline V CDR1 and CDR2: DFQATT, SNEGSKA (reference sequence). The CDR3 has 14 residues. The CDR3 loop is CSARPRAGPHEQYF. The DNA of the CDR3 is TGCAGTGCTAGACCCAGGGCAGGGCCACATGAGCAGTACTTC.

This sequence joins TRBV14 and TRBJ2-7; weak D call: TRBD1 (6 bases). Between the trimmed V and J ends, which lost 5 bases and 0 bases, there was a span of 14 bases. CDR3 size: 15 residues. Germline-derived CDR1 and CDR2 are SGHDN and FVKESK. CDR3 sequence (DNA): TGTGCCAGCAGCGCCGGGACAAGGCCCTCCTACGAGCAGTACTTC. It codes for CASSAGTRPSYEQYF.

This clonotype was found a few times. The chain joins TRBV21-1 to TRBJ2-1. TRBV21-1 is listed as a pseudogene. CDR3 length: 13 amino acids. The CDR3 sequence: CATSGQEFDEQFF. As DNA, the CDR3 is TGTGCCACCTCTGGTCAGGAATTTGATGAGCAGTTCTTC.

This clonotype was observed at least ten times. The V gene is TRBV20-1, the J gene TRBJ2-7, with 13 bases lining up with TRBD2. CDR1 is DFQATT and CDR2 is SNEGSKA in the germline V gene (reference sequence). The CDR3 loop spans 13 amino acids. Unmatched junction bases numbered 5, after V lost 5 bases and J lost 7 bases. CDR3 in DNA: TGCAGTGCTGGACTAGCGGGAGATGAAGAGCAGTACTTC. It specifies CSAGLAGDEEQYF.

This clonotype has more than one count but fewer than ten. The CDR3 spells CASSSGGGRNEQFF. CDR3 bases: TGCGCCAGCAGCTCTGGCGGGGGGCGCAATGAGCAGTTCTTC. The gene calls are TRBV5-1 and TRBJ2-1; 8 bases are shared with TRBD2. The CDR3 is 14 amino acids. J gave up 6 bases and V 3 bases, and 5 bases lay outside the gene matches. Germline lookup yields CDR1 SGHRS and CDR2 YFSETQ.

The rearrangement links TRBV5-1 to TRBJ2-7; 10 bases match TRBD2. This CDR3 spans 15 amino acids. Per germline, CDR1 SGHRS and CDR2 YFSETQ. V lost 5 bases, J lost 2 bases, and 7 bases stayed unmatched. DNA for the CDR3: TGCGCCAGCAGAATAGCGGGAGGCCTCGCCTACGAGCAGTACTTC. Translating gives CASRIAGGLAYEQYF.

This clonotype was observed a few times. The V call is TRBV7-2, the J call TRBJ1-3, with 7 bases identical to TRBD1. From germline, CDR1 is SGHTA and CDR2 FQGNSA. This CDR3 spans 15 amino acids. The trim removed 1 base at V and 4 bases at J, leaving 4 bases unmatched. This CDR3 is CASSLEGASGNTIYF. Here the CDR3 DNA reads TGTGCCAGCAGCTTAGAGGGGGCTTCGGGAAACACCATATATTTT. The full variable domain, in which reference TRBV7-2 and TRBJ1-3 provide the parts outside the CDR3, is GAGVSQSPSNKVTEKGKDVELRCDPISGHTALYWYRQSLGQGLEFLIYFQGNSAPDKSGLPSDRFSAERTGGSVSTLTIQRTQQEDSAVYLCASSLEGASGNTIYFGEGSWLTVV.

This clonotype was counted a single time. The J gene is TRBJ1-2, the V gene TRBV7-2; 7 bases are shared with TRBD1. This CDR3 contains 14 residues. Germline V gene lookup returns CDR1 SGHTA and CDR2 FQGNSA. V lost 5 bases to trimming and J lost 8 bases; unmatched junction nucleotides: 11. This CDR3 is CASSVRGTVAGYTF. The CDR3 DNA reads as TGTGCCAGCAGCGTACGGGGGACAGTTGCCGGCTACACCTTC.